The sequence of this TCR beta chain was determined in a study of cytomegalovirus exposure and HLA in healthy donors. Study-wide results and limits: Rare TCR sequences dominated, though some public TCRs recurred in many donors. The investigators catalogued 164 TCR beta chains as cytomegalovirus-associated. Later on, an analysis tied some 17,000 TCR beta sequences to HLA alleles at 0.05 false discovery rate.

The PCR made use of 60 Vbeta and 13 Jbeta primers. The repertoire was sequenced with immunoSEQ multiplex PCR; TCRdb's copy has only in-frame clones and lacks some. The table for this sample gives tens of thousands of clones. CDR3 size: 12 residues. Per germline, CDR1 SQVTM and CDR2 ANQGSEA. The germline V and J ends were trimmed by 8 bases and 1 base, with 11 bases remaining between them. On this clone itself: Its antigen is unknown.

This clonotype originated in a man aged 40-50 years in good health and CMV-seronegative. This rearrangement joins TRBV29-1 to TRBJ1-1; tentatively, D is TRBD1 (6 bases). Source material: PBMCs. DNA of the CDR3: TGCAGCTCCCGGACAGCGAACACTGAAGCTTTCTTT. Its protein product is CSSRTANTEAFF.